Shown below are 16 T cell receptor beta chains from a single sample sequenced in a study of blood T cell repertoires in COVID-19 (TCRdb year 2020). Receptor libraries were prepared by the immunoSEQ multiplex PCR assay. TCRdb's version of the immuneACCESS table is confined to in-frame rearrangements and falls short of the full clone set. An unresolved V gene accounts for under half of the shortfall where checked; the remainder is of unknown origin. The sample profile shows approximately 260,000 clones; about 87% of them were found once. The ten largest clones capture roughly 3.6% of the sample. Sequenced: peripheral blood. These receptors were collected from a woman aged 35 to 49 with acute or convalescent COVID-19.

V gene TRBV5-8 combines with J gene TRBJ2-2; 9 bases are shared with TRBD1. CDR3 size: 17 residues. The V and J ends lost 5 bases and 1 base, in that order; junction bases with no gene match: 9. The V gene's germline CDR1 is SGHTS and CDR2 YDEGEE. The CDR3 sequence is CASRSQGALLNTGELFF. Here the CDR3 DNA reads TGTGCCAGCAGGTCACAGGGGGCCCTACTGAACACCGGGGAGCTGTTTTTT.

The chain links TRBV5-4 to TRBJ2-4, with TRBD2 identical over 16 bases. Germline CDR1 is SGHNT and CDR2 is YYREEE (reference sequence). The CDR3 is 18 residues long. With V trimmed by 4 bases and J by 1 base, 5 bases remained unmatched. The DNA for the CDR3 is TGTGCCAGCAGCCCGGGACTAGCGGGGGGGCCGGCCAAAAACATTCAGTACTTC. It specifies CASSPGLAGGPAKNIQYF.

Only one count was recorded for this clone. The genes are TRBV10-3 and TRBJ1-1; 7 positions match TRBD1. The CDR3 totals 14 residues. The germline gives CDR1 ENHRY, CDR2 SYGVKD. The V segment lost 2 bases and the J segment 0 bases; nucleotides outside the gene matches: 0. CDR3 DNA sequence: TGTGCCATCAGTGAGCAGGGGGTGAACACTGAAGCTTTCTTT. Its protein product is CAISEQGVNTEAFF.

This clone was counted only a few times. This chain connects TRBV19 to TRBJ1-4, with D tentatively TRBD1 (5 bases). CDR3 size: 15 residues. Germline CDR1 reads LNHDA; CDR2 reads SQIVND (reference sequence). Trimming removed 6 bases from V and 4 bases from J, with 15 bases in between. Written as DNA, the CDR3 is TGTGCCAGTAGGGATTGGGCAGGGCGTAATGAAAAACTGTTTTTT. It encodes CASRDWAGRNEKLFF.

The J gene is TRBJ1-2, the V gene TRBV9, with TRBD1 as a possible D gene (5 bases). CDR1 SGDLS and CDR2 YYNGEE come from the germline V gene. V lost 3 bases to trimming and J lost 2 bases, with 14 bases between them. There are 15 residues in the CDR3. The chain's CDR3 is CASSAPSGGNYGYTF. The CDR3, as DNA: TGTGCCAGCAGCGCTCCTTCGGGGGGAAACTATGGCTACACCTTC. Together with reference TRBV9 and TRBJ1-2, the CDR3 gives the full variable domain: DSGVTQTPKHLITATGQRVTLRCSPRSGDLSVYWYQQSLDQGLQFLIQYYNGEERAKGNILERFSAQQFPDLHSELNLSSLELGDSALYFCASSAPSGGNYGYTFGSGTRLTVV.

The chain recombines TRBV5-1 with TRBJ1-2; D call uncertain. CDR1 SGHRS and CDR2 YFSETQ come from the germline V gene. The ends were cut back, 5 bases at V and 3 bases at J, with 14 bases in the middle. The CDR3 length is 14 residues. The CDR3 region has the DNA TGCGCCAGCAGAGTCTCGAGAGAGGACTATGGCTACACCTTC. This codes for CASRVSREDYGYTF.

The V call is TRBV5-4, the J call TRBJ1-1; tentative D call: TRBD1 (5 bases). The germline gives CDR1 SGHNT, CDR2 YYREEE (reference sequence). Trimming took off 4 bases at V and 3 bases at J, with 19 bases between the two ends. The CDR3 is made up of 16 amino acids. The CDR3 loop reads CASSLQAGRRDTEAFF. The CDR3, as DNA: TGTGCCAGCAGCCTACAGGCGGGACGGCGAGACACTGAAGCTTTCTTT.

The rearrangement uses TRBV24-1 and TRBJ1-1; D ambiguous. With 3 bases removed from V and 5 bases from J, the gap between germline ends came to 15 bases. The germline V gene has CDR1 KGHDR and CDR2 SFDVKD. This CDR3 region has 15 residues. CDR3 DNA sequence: TGTGCCACCAGTGATCCCACCGGCGGGAGGACTGAAGCTTTCTTT. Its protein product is CATSDPTGGRTEAFF.

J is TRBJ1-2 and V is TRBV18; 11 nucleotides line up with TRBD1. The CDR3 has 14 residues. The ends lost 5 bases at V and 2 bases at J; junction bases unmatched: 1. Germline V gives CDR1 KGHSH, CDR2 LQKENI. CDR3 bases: TGTGCCAGCTCAGGGGACAGGGGGAACTATGGCTACACCTTC. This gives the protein CASSGDRGNYGYTF.

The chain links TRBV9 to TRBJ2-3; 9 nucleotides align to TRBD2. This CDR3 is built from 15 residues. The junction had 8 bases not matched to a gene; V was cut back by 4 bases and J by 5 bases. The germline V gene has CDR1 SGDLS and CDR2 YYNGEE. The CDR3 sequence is CASSSQTSGIDTQYF. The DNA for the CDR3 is TGTGCCAGCAGCTCCCAGACTAGCGGAATAGATACGCAGTATTTT.

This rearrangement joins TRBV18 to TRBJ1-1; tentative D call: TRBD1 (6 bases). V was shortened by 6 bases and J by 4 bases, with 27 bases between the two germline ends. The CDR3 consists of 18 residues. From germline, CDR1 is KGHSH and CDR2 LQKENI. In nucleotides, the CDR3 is TGTGCCAGCTCTCCGGAGACGTTATACAGGGAAGAGGGCACTGAAGCTTTCTTT. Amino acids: CASSPETLYREEGTEAFF.

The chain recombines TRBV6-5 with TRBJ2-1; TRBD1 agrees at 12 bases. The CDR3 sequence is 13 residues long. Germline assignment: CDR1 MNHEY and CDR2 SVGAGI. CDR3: CTVGTGGRNEQFF. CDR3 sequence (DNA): TGTACCGTGGGGACAGGGGGCCGCAATGAGCAGTTCTTC.

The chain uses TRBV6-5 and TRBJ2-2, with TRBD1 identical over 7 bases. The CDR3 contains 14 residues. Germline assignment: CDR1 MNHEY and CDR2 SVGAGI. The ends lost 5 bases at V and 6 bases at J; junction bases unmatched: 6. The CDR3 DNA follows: TGTGCCAGCAGTCCCCGAACAGGGGCCGGGGAGCTGTTTTTT. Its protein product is CASSPRTGAGELFF.

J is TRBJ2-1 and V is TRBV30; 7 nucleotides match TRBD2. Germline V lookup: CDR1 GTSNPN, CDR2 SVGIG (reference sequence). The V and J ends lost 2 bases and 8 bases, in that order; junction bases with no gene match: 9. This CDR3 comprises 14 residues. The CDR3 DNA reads TGTGCCTGGAGTTGGGGAAGCGGGGCGGATGAGCAGTTCTTC. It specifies CAWSWGSGADEQFF. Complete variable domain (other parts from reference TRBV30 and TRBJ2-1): SQTIHQWPATLVQPVGSPLSLECTVEGTSNPNLYWYRQAAGRGLQLLFYSVGIGQISSEVPQNLSASRPQDRQFILSSKKLLLSDSGFYLCAWSWGSGADEQFFGPGTRLTVL.

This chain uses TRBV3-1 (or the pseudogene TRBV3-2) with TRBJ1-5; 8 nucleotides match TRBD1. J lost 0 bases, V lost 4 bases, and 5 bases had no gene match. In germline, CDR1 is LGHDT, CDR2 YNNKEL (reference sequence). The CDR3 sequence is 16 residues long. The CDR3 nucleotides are TGTGCCAGCAGCCCGACAGGGGCCTATAGCAATCAGCCCCAGCATTTT. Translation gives CASSPTGAYSNQPQHF.

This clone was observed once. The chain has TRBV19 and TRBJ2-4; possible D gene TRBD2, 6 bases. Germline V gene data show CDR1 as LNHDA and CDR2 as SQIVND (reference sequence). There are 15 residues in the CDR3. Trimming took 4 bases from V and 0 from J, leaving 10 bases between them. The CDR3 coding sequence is TGTGCCAGTAGTAATGGGGGGATAGCCAAAAACATTCAGTACTTC. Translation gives CASSNGGIAKNIQYF.